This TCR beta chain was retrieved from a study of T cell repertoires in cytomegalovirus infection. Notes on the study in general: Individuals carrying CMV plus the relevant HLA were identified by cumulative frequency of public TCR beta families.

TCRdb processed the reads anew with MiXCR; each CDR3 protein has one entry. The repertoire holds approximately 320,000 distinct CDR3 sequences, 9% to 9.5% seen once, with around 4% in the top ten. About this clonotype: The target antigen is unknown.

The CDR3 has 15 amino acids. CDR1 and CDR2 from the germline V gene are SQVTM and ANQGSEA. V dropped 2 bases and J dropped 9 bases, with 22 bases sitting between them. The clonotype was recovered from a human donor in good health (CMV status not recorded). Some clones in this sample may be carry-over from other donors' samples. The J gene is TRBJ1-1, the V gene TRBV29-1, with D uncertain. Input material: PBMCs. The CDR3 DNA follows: TGCAGCGTTGAAACCGGCCCCGGACGTTTACTGAAAGCTTTCTTT. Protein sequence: CSVETGPGRLLKAFF. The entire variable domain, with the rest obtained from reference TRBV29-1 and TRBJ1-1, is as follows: SAVISQKPSRDICQRGTSLTIQCQVDSQVTMMFWYRQQPGQSLTLIATANQGSEATYESGFVIDKFPISRPNLTFSTLTVSNMSPEDSSIYLCSVETGPGRLLKAFFGQGTRLTVV.